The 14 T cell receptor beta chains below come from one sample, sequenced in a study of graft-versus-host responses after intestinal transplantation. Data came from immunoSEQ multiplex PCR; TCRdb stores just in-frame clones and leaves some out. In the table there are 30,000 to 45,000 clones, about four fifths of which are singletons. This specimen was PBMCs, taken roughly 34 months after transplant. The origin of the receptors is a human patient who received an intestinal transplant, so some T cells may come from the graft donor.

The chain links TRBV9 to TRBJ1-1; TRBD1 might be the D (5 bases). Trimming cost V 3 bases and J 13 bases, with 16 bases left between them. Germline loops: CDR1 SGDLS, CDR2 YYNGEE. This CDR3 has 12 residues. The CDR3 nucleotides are TGTGCCAGCAGCGGTTACAGGTTTGGCCTTTTCTTT. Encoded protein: CASSGYRFGLFF.

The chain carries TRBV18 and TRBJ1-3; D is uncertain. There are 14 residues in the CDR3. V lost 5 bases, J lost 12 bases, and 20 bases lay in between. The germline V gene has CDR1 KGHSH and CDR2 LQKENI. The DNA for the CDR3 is TGTGCCAGCTCATCCGGGGTCTCCCCGCCGGGCATATATTTT. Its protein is CASSSGVSPPGIYF.

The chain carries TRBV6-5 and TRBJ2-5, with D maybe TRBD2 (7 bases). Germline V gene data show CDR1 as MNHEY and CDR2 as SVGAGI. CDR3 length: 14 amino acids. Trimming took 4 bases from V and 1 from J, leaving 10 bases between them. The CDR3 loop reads CASSSGGPQETQYF. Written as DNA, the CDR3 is TGTGCCAGCAGTTCCGGGGGGCCCCAAGAGACCCAGTACTTC.

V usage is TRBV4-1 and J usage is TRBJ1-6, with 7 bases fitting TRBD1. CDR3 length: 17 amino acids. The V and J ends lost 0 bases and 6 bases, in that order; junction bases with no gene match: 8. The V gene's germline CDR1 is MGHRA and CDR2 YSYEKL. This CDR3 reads CASSQDEGARSNSPLHF. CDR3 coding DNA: TGCGCCAGCAGCCAAGACGAGGGGGCGAGGAGTAATTCACCCCTCCACTTT.

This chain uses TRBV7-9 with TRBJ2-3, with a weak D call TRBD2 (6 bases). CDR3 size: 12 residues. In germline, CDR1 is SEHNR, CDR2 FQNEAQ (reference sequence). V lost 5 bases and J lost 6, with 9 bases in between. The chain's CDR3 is CASSIGGDTQYF. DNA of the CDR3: TGTGCCAGCAGCATCGGAGGGGATACGCAGTATTTT.

The CDR3 loop reads CASSLERHSNQPQHF. The CDR3 nucleotides read TGTGCCAGCAGTTTAGAACGGCATAGCAATCAGCCCCAGCATTTT. V gene TRBV27 combines with J gene TRBJ1-5; unclear D gene. This CDR3 has 15 residues. Germline V CDR1 and CDR2: MNHEY, SMNVEV (reference sequence). Between the trimmed V and J ends, which lost 2 bases and 0 bases, there was a span of 8 bases.

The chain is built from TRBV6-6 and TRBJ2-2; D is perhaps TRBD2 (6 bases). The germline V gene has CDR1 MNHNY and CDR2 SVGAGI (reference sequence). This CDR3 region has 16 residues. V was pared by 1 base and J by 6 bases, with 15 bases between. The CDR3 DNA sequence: TGTGCCAGCAGTTACTGGGTCGGGAGAGGGGCCGGGGAGCTGTTTTTT. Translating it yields CASSYWVGRGAGELFF.

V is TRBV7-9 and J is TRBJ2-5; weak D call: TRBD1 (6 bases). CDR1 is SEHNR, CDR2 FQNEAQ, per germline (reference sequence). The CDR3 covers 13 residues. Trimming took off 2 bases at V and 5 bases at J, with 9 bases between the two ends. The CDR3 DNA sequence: TGTGCCAGCAGCTTACAGGGGAAGGAGACCCAGTACTTC. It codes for CASSLQGKETQYF.

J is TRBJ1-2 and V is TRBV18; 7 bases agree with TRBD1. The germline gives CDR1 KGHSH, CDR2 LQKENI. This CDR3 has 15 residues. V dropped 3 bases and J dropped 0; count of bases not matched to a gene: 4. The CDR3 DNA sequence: TGTGCCAGCTCACCCGGGACAGTTACTAACTATGGCTACACCTTC. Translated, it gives CASSPGTVTNYGYTF.

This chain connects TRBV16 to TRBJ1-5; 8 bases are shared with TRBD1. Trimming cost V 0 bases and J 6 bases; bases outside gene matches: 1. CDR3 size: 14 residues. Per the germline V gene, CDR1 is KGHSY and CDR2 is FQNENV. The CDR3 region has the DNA TGTGCCAGCAGCCAATCGGACAGGGTTCAGCCCCAGCATTTT. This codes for CASSQSDRVQPQHF.

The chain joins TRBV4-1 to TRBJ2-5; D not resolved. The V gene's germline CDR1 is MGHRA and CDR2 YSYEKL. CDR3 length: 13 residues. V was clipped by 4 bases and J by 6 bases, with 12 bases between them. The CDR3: CASSPFEGQTQYF. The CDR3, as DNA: TGCGCCAGCAGCCCCTTTGAAGGGCAGACCCAGTACTTC.

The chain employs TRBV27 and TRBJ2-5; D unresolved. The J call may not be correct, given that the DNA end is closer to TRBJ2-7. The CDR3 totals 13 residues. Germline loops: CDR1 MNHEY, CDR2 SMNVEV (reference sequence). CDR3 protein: CASSSSPTYEQYF. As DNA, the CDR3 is TGTGCCAGCAGTTCATCCCCCACCTACGAGCAGTACTTC.

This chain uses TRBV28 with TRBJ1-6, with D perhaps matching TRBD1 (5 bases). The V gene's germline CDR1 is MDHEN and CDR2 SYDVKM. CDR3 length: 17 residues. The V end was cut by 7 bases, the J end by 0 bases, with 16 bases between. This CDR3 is CASNPSAGSSYNSPLHF. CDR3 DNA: TGTGCCAGCAACCCATCCGCAGGGAGCTCCTATAATTCACCCCTCCACTTT.

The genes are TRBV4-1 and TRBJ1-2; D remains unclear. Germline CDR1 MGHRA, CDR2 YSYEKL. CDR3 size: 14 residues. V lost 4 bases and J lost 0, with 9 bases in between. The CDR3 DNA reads TGCGCCAGCAGCCCAGGACCCGCTAACTATGGCTACACCTTC. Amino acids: CASSPGPANYGYTF.